This entry lists 15 T cell receptor beta chains sequenced from one sample in a study of beta chain features in type 1 diabetes. These receptors are not linked to any known antigen. Expressed TCRB transcripts were sequenced because the isolated RNA had all been reverse transcribed beforehand. This table comes from immunoSEQ multiplex PCR, and its TCRdb copy is limited to in-frame clones, with some not included. The profile covers more than 250,000 clones, with 15% appearing a single time and less than 0.02% taken by the ten largest. Study-wide results and caveats: Shortening of TCRB CDR3s, moderate but significant, appeared in all four CD4+ subsets of Type 1 diabetes patients.

The sample comprised naive CD4+ T cells from blood. The origin of the receptors is a man between 18 and 35 years old with type 1 diabetes.

The chain carries TRBV4-1 and TRBJ2-1, with D perhaps matching TRBD2 (6 bases). This CDR3 spans 16 amino acids. Trimming shortened V by 0 bases and J by 1 base, and 10 bases separated the two germline ends. CDR1 is MGHRA, CDR2 YSYEKL, per germline. The CDR3 protein is CASSQDSAGSYNEQFF. The CDR3 nucleotides are TGCGCCAGCAGCCAAGATAGTGCGGGATCCTACAATGAGCAGTTCTTC.

This clone came up a few times. The rearrangement joins TRBV6-5 to TRBJ2-3; 7 bases fit TRBD2. The CDR3 has 14 amino acids. V lost 6 bases, J lost 0 bases, and 3 bases stayed unmatched. CDR1 is MNHEY, CDR2 SVGAGI, per germline. CDR3 DNA: TGTGCCAGCAGGCGGGGGACTAGCACAGATACGCAGTATTTT. Translating it yields CASRRGTSTDTQYF.

The rearrangement links TRBV15 to TRBJ2-5, with D tentatively TRBD1 (6 bases). Germline loops: CDR1 LNHNV, CDR2 YYDKDF (reference sequence). The CDR3 loop spans 14 amino acids. V lost 0 bases to trimming and J lost 11 bases, with 16 bases between them. CDR3 region: CATSRDRQGTVQYF. The CDR3 region has the DNA TGTGCCACCAGCAGAGATCGTCAGGGGACGGTTCAGTACTTC.

The chain is built from TRBV9 and TRBJ1-2; TRBD1 aligns across 7 bases. Losses at the gene ends were 4 bases for V and 1 base for J; bases not matched to a gene: 10. The CDR3 covers 16 residues. The germline V gene encodes CDR1 SGDLS and CDR2 YYNGEE. The CDR3 sequence is CASSLTTGQLNYGYTF. CDR3 in DNA: TGTGCCAGCAGCTTGACAACGGGACAGCTTAACTATGGCTACACCTTC. The entire variable domain, with the rest obtained from reference TRBV9 and TRBJ1-2, is as follows: DSGVTQTPKHLITATGQRVTLRCSPRSGDLSVYWYQQSLDQGLQFLIQYYNGEERAKGNILERFSAQQFPDLHSELNLSSLELGDSALYFCASSLTTGQLNYGYTFGSGTRLTVV.

This clone was counted only a few times. The V and J genes are TRBV9 and TRBJ2-1; no clear D. Germline lookup yields CDR1 SGDLS and CDR2 YYNGEE. The germline V and J ends were trimmed by 5 bases and 0 bases, with 9 bases remaining between them. The CDR3 is made up of 14 amino acids. CDR3 residues: CASSVVSSYNEQFF. The CDR3, as DNA: TGTGCCAGCAGTGTTGTGAGCTCCTACAATGAGCAGTTCTTC.

Only a few counts were recorded for this clone. This chain joins TRBV2 and TRBJ2-7; D may be TRBD1 (5 bases). Trimming shortened V by 8 bases and J by 0 bases, and 14 bases separated the two germline ends. CDR1 and CDR2 from the germline V gene are SNHLY and FYNNEI. The CDR3 extends over 14 amino acids. CDR3 DNA sequence: TGTGCCAGCGCCACTTCCGACAGCTCCTACGAGCAGTACTTC. It specifies CASATSDSSYEQYF.

This clone was observed a handful of times. The chain combines TRBV7-2 with TRBJ1-1, with a weak D call TRBD1 (6 bases). The V end lost 3 bases, the J end lost 8 bases, and 10 bases lay between the germline ends. This CDR3 contains 12 residues. Germline V lookup: CDR1 SGHTA, CDR2 FQGNSA. The CDR3: CASSFQGLEAFF. CDR3 DNA: TGTGCCAGCAGCTTCCAGGGGCTCGAAGCTTTCTTT.

This clone was found once. The genes are TRBV10-3 and TRBJ2-7; 7 bases are shared with TRBD1. V lost 2 bases to trimming and J lost 7 bases; unmatched junction nucleotides: 5. Germline assignment: CDR1 ENHRY and CDR2 SYGVKD. The CDR3 length is 13 residues. CDR3 sequence (DNA): TGTGCCATCAGTGAGCTTGGGACAGATGAGCAGTACTTC. Translating it yields CAISELGTDEQYF.

This clone was observed a few times. The V call is TRBV7-8, the J call TRBJ2-7; 11 nucleotides line up with TRBD2. The V gene end was trimmed by 3 bases and the J gene end by 1 base; junction bases not matched to a gene: 5. Germline V gene data show CDR1 as SGHVS and CDR2 as FQNEAQ. The CDR3 totals 16 residues. The CDR3 protein is CASSLRTSGLSYEQYF. The CDR3 coding sequence is TGTGCCAGCAGCTTGCGGACTAGCGGGCTATCCTACGAGCAGTACTTC.

The rearrangement uses TRBV11-2 and TRBJ2-5, with 9 bases that match TRBD1. The CDR3 extends over 15 amino acids. CDR1 SGHAT and CDR2 FQNNGV come from the germline V gene. V lost 2 bases, J lost 11 bases, and 12 bases stayed unmatched. The CDR3 here is CASSLNRDRVREQYF. CDR3 bases: TGTGCCAGCAGCTTAAACCGGGACAGGGTTAGGGAGCAGTACTTC.

This clone was counted between two and nine times. V and J are TRBV7-2 and TRBJ2-1; TRBD2 matches at 11 bases. Germline V CDR1 and CDR2: SGHTA, FQGNSA. Trimming at V came to 5 bases and at J to 7 bases, leaving 7 bases not matched to a gene. The CDR3 extends over 15 amino acids. The CDR3 nucleotides are TGTGCCAGCAGCCGGGGGCTAGCGGGAGGTAATGAGCAGTTCTTC. It yields the protein CASSRGLAGGNEQFF.

The chain couples TRBV4-1 to TRBJ1-1, with 8 bases lining up with TRBD1. The ends lost 5 bases at V and 2 bases at J; junction bases unmatched: 7. Germline V gene sequence: CDR1 MGHRA, CDR2 YSYEKL. The CDR3 is 15 amino acids. The CDR3 bases are TGCGCCAGCAGCTGGGACAGGCATTTAAACACTGAAGCTTTCTTT. Protein product: CASSWDRHLNTEAFF.

This rearrangement joins TRBV6-4 to TRBJ2-1; D is unclear. The CDR3 runs 13 residues. Trimming shortened V by 3 bases and J by 8 bases, and 11 bases separated the two germline ends. The germline V gene encodes CDR1 MRHNA and CDR2 SNTAGT. In DNA, the CDR3 is TGTGCCAGCAGTGAATTCCTGGGCTATGAGCAGTTCTTC. Encoded protein: CASSEFLGYEQFF.

The chain is built from TRBV10-3 and TRBJ2-7; 9 bases fit TRBD1. The V gene's germline CDR1 is ENHRY and CDR2 SYGVKD. Losses at the gene ends were 5 bases for V and 8 bases for J; bases not matched to a gene: 7. The CDR3 extends over 13 amino acids. The chain's CDR3 is CAISNPDRGKQYF. In nucleotides, the CDR3 is TGTGCCATCAGTAACCCGGACAGGGGAAAGCAGTACTTC.

The V call is TRBV29-1, the J call TRBJ2-5, with 7 bases aligning to TRBD2. From germline, CDR1 is SQVTM and CDR2 ANQGSEA. The CDR3 consists of 15 residues. Trimming at V came to 0 bases and at J to 2 bases, leaving 6 bases not matched to a gene. The CDR3 reads CSVEEAAGSQETQYF. The DNA for the CDR3 is TGCAGCGTTGAAGAGGCAGCGGGGAGTCAAGAGACCCAGTACTTC.